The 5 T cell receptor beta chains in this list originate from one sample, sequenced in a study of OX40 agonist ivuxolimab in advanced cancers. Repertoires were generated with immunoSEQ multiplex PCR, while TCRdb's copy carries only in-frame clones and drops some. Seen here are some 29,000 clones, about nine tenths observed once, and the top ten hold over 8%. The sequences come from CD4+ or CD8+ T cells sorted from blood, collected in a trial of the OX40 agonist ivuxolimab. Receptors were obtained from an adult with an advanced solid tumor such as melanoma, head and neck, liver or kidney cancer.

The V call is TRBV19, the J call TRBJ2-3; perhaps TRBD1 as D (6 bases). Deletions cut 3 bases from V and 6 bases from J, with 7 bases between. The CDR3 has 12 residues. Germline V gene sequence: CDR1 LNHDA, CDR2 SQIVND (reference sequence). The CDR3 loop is CASSMGADTQYF. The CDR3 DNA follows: TGTGCCAGTAGTATGGGGGCTGATACGCAGTATTTT.

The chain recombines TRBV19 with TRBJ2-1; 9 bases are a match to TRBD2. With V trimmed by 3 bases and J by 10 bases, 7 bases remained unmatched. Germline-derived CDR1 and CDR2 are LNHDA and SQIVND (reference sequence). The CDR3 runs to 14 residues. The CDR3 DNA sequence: TGTGCCAGTAGTATTCTAGCGGGACCTCGGGAGCAGTTCTTC. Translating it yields CASSILAGPREQFF.

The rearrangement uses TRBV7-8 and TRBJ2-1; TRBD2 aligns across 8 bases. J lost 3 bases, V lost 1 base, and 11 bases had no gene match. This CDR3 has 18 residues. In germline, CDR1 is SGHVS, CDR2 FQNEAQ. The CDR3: CASSLVSPRGLVYNEQFF. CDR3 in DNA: TGTGCCAGCAGCTTAGTATCTCCTCGGGGACTAGTCTACAATGAGCAGTTCTTC.

This chain's CDR3 is CASREAYKNIQYF. The CDR3 DNA reads as TGTGCCAGTAGGGAGGCGTACAAAAACATTCAGTACTTC. The gene calls are TRBV19 and TRBJ2-4; D possibly corresponds to TRBD2 (5 bases). The CDR3 has 13 amino acids. CDR1 LNHDA and CDR2 SQIVND come from the germline V gene (reference sequence). The V gene lost 6 bases and the J gene lost 3 bases, with 9 bases spanning the gap.

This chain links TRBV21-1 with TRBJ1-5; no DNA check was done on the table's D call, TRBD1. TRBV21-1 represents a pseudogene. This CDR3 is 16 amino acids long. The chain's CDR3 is CASSKVAGYSNQPQHF. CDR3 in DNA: TGTGCCAGCAGCAAAGTTGCAGGGTATAGCAATCAGCCCCAGCATTTT.